Listed below are T cell receptor beta chains from one sample, sequenced in a study of blood T cell repertoires in COVID-19. Assay: immunoSEQ multiplex PCR; the TCRdb copy retains only in-frame clones and omits some. In the table there are over 250,000 clones, 85% to 90% of which are singletons. Source material: PBMCs or T cells enriched from blood (not recorded which). Receptors originate from a man aged 40-50 years who had recovered from COVID-19. Each CDR3 is given with its conserved first and last residue. Each record gives: CDR3 DNA, CDR3 protein, clone size, V gene, J gene, D gene. D genes are given only for firm matches. Part of the rows lack a size; the others show once, few, many or a class for expanded clones.

DNA: TGTGCCAGCAGTTTAGGAGGGAGAGGCGAAAAACTGTTTTTT
CDR3: CASSLGGRGEKLFF
size: -
V: TRBV28
J: TRBJ1-4
D: -

DNA: TGTGCCAGCAGCATATACACCGGGACAGGGGAGAGCTCTCACTATGGCTACACCTTC
CDR3: CASSIYTGTGESSHYGYTF
size: -
V: TRBV5-8
J: TRBJ1-2
D: TRBD1

DNA: TGCAGTGCTAGTTCCAGAGGCGGGAACACTGAAGCTTTCTTT
CDR3: CSASSRGGNTEAFF
size: -
V: TRBV20-1
J: TRBJ1-1
D: -

DNA: TGTGCCAGCAGCCCACAGGGGTCTACCTACAATGAGCAGTTCTTC
CDR3: CASSPQGSTYNEQFF
size: -
V: TRBV7-9
J: TRBJ2-1
D: TRBD1

DNA: TGCGCCAGCAGTCCAGGAGGGACCCGAAACACCATATATTTT
CDR3: CASSPGGTRNTIYF
size: -
V: TRBV5-1
J: TRBJ1-3
D: -

DNA: TGTGCCAGCAGCTCCCTCGACCGGGGGAACATTCAGTACTTC
CDR3: CASSSLDRGNIQYF
size: -
V: TRBV7-2
J: TRBJ2-4
D: -

DNA: TGTGCCAGTAGTATAATAGCTAGTTTCACCGGGGAGCTGTTTTTT
CDR3: CASSIIASFTGELFF
size: -
V: TRBV19
J: TRBJ2-2
D: -

DNA: TGTGCCAGCAGTCCCGAGGCGTGGGGGCACACCATATATTTT
CDR3: CASSPEAWGHTIYF
size: few
V: TRBV28
J: TRBJ1-3
D: -

DNA: TGTGCCAGCAGTTTAGTACGGGACACTGAAGCTTTCTTT
CDR3: CASSLVRDTEAFF
size: -
V: TRBV12-3/TRBV12-4
J: TRBJ1-1
D: -

DNA: TGTGCCACCAGGTCCCGGGGGGGGGTCAATCAGCCCCAGCATTTT
CDR3: CATRSRGGVNQPQHF
size: -
V: TRBV15
J: TRBJ1-5
D: -

DNA: TGTGCCATCAGTGACAGCGGAGGGCAGCCCCAGCATTTT
CDR3: CAISDSGGQPQHF
size: once
V: TRBV10-3
J: TRBJ1-5
D: -

DNA: TGTGCCAGCAGCTTCATAGCGGGTGTTGAGACCCAGTACTTC
CDR3: CASSFIAGVETQYF
size: -
V: TRBV7-2
J: TRBJ2-5
D: TRBD2

DNA: TGCGCCAGCAGCTTAGATTCTCGGACAGGGGGCCTTAACTATGGCTACACCTTC
CDR3: CASSLDSRTGGLNYGYTF
size: -
V: TRBV5-1
J: TRBJ1-2
D: TRBD1

DNA: TGCGCCAGCAGCCCACGGACAGGGCGCGAAAACACCGGGGAGCTGTTTTTT
CDR3: CASSPRTGRENTGELFF
size: -
V: TRBV5-1
J: TRBJ2-2
D: TRBD1

DNA: TGCGCCAGCAGCCAAGCGGGGGGGCCATCAAATACGCAGTATTTT
CDR3: CASSQAGGPSNTQYF
size: -
V: TRBV4-1
J: TRBJ2-3
D: TRBD2

DNA: TGTGCCATCCGCGCGGCGGGAGGGCCAATGGGTGAGCAGTTCTTC
CDR3: CAIRAAGGPMGEQFF
size: few
V: TRBV27
J: TRBJ2-1
D: TRBD2

DNA: TGTGCCAGCAGTTTCAGCCGGAGCTCCTACGAGCAGTACTTC
CDR3: CASSFSRSSYEQYF
size: once
V: TRBV27
J: TRBJ2-7
D: -

DNA: TGTGCCAGCAGCCTTAGCTCCTACAATGAGCAGTTCTTC
CDR3: CASSLSSYNEQFF
size: -
V: TRBV7-9
J: TRBJ2-1
D: -

DNA: TGTGCCATCAGTGAGCCCGGACTAGCGGGAGGGCCGACCTACGAGCAGTACTTC
CDR3: CAISEPGLAGGPTYEQYF
size: -
V: TRBV10-3
J: TRBJ2-7
D: TRBD2

DNA: TGCGCCAGCAGCCGCGATCCACAGGGTGAGGCTGAAGCTTTCTTT
CDR3: CASSRDPQGEAEAFF
size: -
V: TRBV5-1
J: TRBJ1-1
D: -

DNA: TGTGCCAGCAGCTCGCCGGACAGGGAAGTAACCTACGAGCAGTACTTC
CDR3: CASSSPDREVTYEQYF
size: -
V: TRBV7-9
J: TRBJ2-7
D: TRBD1

DNA: TGTGCCTGGATACAGGGGATGGGTACTGAAGCTTTCTTT
CDR3: CAWIQGMGTEAFF
size: -
V: TRBV30
J: TRBJ1-1
D: TRBD1

DNA: TGCAGCGTTAAGATGGACAGTCCTAGCAATCAGCCCCAGCATTTT
CDR3: CSVKMDSPSNQPQHF
size: once
V: TRBV29-1
J: TRBJ1-5
D: -

DNA: TGTGCCAGCAGCTCGATGGGACAGGGCTTACAGAATGAGCAGTTCTTC
CDR3: CASSSMGQGLQNEQFF
size: -
V: TRBV7-3
J: TRBJ2-1
D: TRBD1

DNA: TGTGCCAGCAGTTACCGGGGGGGCCGCACTGAAGCTTTCTTT
CDR3: CASSYRGGRTEAFF
size: -
V: TRBV6-6
J: TRBJ1-1
D: -

DNA: TGTGCCAGCAGTGACGAGCGTCTAGCAGAGATCACCGGGGAGCTGTTTTTT
CDR3: CASSDERLAEITGELFF
size: -
V: TRBV6-4
J: TRBJ2-2
D: -

DNA: TGTGCCAGCAGTTTACGCAGGTCAGGATACGAGCAGTACTTC
CDR3: CASSLRRSGYEQYF
size: -
V: TRBV27
J: TRBJ2-7
D: -

DNA: TGCGCCAGCAGTGAGTCGCCGACTAGCGGGAGACCCTACGAGCAGTACTTC
CDR3: CASSESPTSGRPYEQYF
size: -
V: TRBV10-2
J: TRBJ2-7
D: TRBD2

DNA: TGTGCCATCAGCTGGACAGTCCAAGAGACCCAGTACTTC
CDR3: CAISWTVQETQYF
size: -
V: TRBV10-3
J: TRBJ2-5
D: -

DNA: TGTGCCAGCAGTCGACAGGGAGACACTGAAGCTTTCTTT
CDR3: CASSRQGDTEAFF
size: -
V: TRBV28
J: TRBJ1-1
D: TRBD1

DNA: TGTGCCAGCAGTTACGGGGGGACAGGGGCATACGAGCAGTACTTC
CDR3: CASSYGGTGAYEQYF
size: -
V: TRBV6-5
J: TRBJ2-7
D: TRBD1

DNA: TGCGCCAGCAGCCGTTCTGGGGCGGCGAACACTGAAGCTTTCTTT
CDR3: CASSRSGAANTEAFF
size: -
V: TRBV4-1
J: TRBJ1-1
D: -

DNA: TGTGCCAGCAGCGTAACCGGACAGGGGGCGCGTCGTGGCTACACCTTC
CDR3: CASSVTGQGARRGYTF
size: few
V: TRBV9
J: TRBJ1-2
D: TRBD1

DNA: TGTGCCAGCAGTTATACGGGACAGGGTTGGGACTACGAGCAGTACTTC
CDR3: CASSYTGQGWDYEQYF
size: -
V: TRBV6-2/TRBV6-3
J: TRBJ2-7
D: TRBD1

DNA: TGTGCCAGTAGTAAGAGAAACCAAAACACTGAAGCTTTCTTT
CDR3: CASSKRNQNTEAFF
size: -
V: TRBV19
J: TRBJ1-1
D: -

DNA: TGTGCCACCAGCAGGGGGGTGGACAGCGTCTATGGCTACACCTTC
CDR3: CATSRGVDSVYGYTF
size: -
V: TRBV15
J: TRBJ1-2
D: -

DNA: TGTGCCAGCAGCTCCGACTGGTTGGTTTTTCGGAAGGAGACCCAGTACTTC
CDR3: CASSSDWLVFRKETQYF
size: -
V: TRBV7-9
J: TRBJ2-5
D: -

DNA: TGTGCCAGCAGTGCGGCGCTAGCGGGATCCAAAAACATTCAGTACTTC
CDR3: CASSAALAGSKNIQYF
size: once
V: TRBV5-4
J: TRBJ2-4
D: TRBD2

DNA: TGTGCCAGCATGACAGGGATGGAAAAACTGTTTTTT
CDR3: CASMTGMEKLFF
size: -
V: TRBV12-3/TRBV12-4
J: TRBJ1-4
D: TRBD1

DNA: TGTGCCAGCAGCTTAGAGTGGTGGCAGGGCAATCAGCCCCAGCATTTT
CDR3: CASSLEWWQGNQPQHF
size: once
V: TRBV7-2
J: TRBJ1-5
D: -

DNA: TGTGCCAGTAGTATTCAGGCAGGGCGAACCTACGAGCAGTACTTC
CDR3: CASSIQAGRTYEQYF
size: -
V: TRBV19
J: TRBJ2-7
D: -

DNA: TGTGCCAGCAGGCCCCCGGACATGGATACGCAGTATTTT
CDR3: CASRPPDMDTQYF
size: -
V: TRBV5-5
J: TRBJ2-3
D: -

DNA: TGCGCCAGCAGCCAAGATGTGATGCGGCTAGCGGTCACAGATACGCAGTATTTT
CDR3: CASSQDVMRLAVTDTQYF
size: -
V: TRBV4-1
J: TRBJ2-3
D: TRBD2

DNA: TGTGCCAGCAGGGAGGGACAGGGGGTAAAAGAGACCCAGTACTTC
CDR3: CASREGQGVKETQYF
size: -
V: TRBV11-3
J: TRBJ2-5
D: TRBD1

DNA: TGTGCCAGCAGTCGACAGGGGAGCACCGGGGAGCTGTTTTTT
CDR3: CASSRQGSTGELFF
size: once
V: TRBV2
J: TRBJ2-2
D: TRBD1

DNA: TGTGCCTGGAGTAGCCCGGCAGGGGTTTATGACTACACCTTC
CDR3: CAWSSPAGVYDYTF
size: -
V: TRBV30
J: TRBJ1-2
D: -

DNA: TGTGCCAGCAGCTTAGTCCCCCAGGGGGTGGCCACCGGGGAGCTGTTTTTT
CDR3: CASSLVPQGVATGELFF
size: few
V: TRBV7-6
J: TRBJ2-2
D: TRBD1

DNA: TGTGCCAGCAGCTTACTCCTCAATCAGCCCCAGCATTTT
CDR3: CASSLLLNQPQHF
size: -
V: TRBV7-8
J: TRBJ1-5
D: -

DNA: TGTGCCAGCAGCTCCGTACTAGCGGGAGAGCTCGGGGAGCTGTTTTTT
CDR3: CASSSVLAGELGELFF
size: -
V: TRBV7-6
J: TRBJ2-2
D: TRBD2

DNA: TGCGCCAGCAGCCAAGATCCTAGCGGGATAGATGAGCAGTTCTTC
CDR3: CASSQDPSGIDEQFF
size: few
V: TRBV4-3
J: TRBJ2-1
D: TRBD2

DNA: TGTGCCAGCAGCTTATATACAAGCCAAGAGACCCAGTACTTC
CDR3: CASSLYTSQETQYF
size: -
V: TRBV7-2
J: TRBJ2-5
D: -

DNA: TGTGCCAGCAGCCCTCCCGGGACAGGGTCCCACGAGCAGTACTTC
CDR3: CASSPPGTGSHEQYF
size: -
V: TRBV3-1/TRBV3-2
J: TRBJ2-7
D: TRBD1

DNA: TGTGCCAGCAGCTTGGCTTGGGGCGTGAACACTGAAGCTTTCTTT
CDR3: CASSLAWGVNTEAFF
size: -
V: TRBV5-4
J: TRBJ1-1
D: -

DNA: TGTGCCAGCAGCCTACAAGGGGGGGCTGGCTATGGCTACACCTTC
CDR3: CASSLQGGAGYGYTF
size: -
V: TRBV7-9
J: TRBJ1-2
D: -